The present entry profiles one T cell receptor (beta chain) with its context. Its antigen is not yet known. Base qualities are not at hand, and no much larger clone is one base apart. These data originate in a study of shared clonotypes between healthy human individuals (dated by TCRdb to 2018 to 2021). Background on the whole study: The cohort comprised a couple of women and three men aged 18 to 49 years. For each donor, three plates each were used for CD4 naive and CD4 memory, two plates were used for CD8 naive, and one plate was used for CD8 memory. The study deeply sequenced blood TCR repertoires of about five healthy adults to estimate repertoire size and the extent of clonotype sharing between individuals. To increase sequencing depth and limit assay-specific biases, different laboratories used diverse techniques to prepare libraries and sequence TCR repertoires. Leukapheresis yielded between about 0.94 and 10 billion PBMCs per donor.

The germline V end is reduced by 5 bases and the J end by 0 bases; junction bases left unmatched: 5. The CDR3 spans 15 residues, from the cysteine through the phenylalanine. Left in the record is the CDR3 DNA by itself, 45 bases read in frame from the first base. Taken from the germline V gene, the CDR1 and CDR2 loops are SGHVT and SQSDAQ. TCR CDR3 regions were amplified from genomic DNA by multiplex PCR using the deep immunoSEQ assay. Extracted genomic DNA from each cell subset was spread evenly across all wells of several immunoSEQ 96-well plates, with each plate serving as a replicate. For sorted subsets, around 0.2 ug of genomic DNA, equivalent to roughly 30,000 T cell genomes, went into each replicate PCR. Purified libraries were measured with a Qubit 3.0 fluorometer, size-checked on a Bioanalyzer 2100, and measured again with the KAPA Library Quantification kit. Each immunoSEQ 96-well plate was sequenced on its own single-read 150-cycle Illumina NextSeq 550 flow cell. Concerning the study's data processing: The immunoSEQ output contained only junctional sequences without quality scores, so filtering could not match that applied to full-length reads. To assign V/J genes and CDR3, sequences were annotated using PyIR, a Python wrapper for IgBLAST v1.9, with IMGT germline references. Any read was removed if the V/J assignment was weak (E-value above 1e-6), the CDR3 was missing, or the read contained stop codons, out-of-frame junctions, or ambiguous translated residues. V3J clonotypes were defined by identical inferred V gene, J gene, and CDR3 amino acid sequence. Percentage overlap between repertoires was computed as shared unique clonotypes divided by the size of the smaller repertoire. Three approaches were used to assess repertoire richness: RTK rarefaction, the Chao1 estimator, and Recon v2.1 estimates of unobserved clonotypes. Generation probabilities for all TCRbeta clonotypes obtained by the gDNA method from several donors were computed using OLGA. TCRdb's version of the immuneACCESS table is confined to in-frame rearrangements and falls short of the full clone set. An unresolved V gene accounts for under half of the shortfall where checked; the remainder is of unknown origin. That table supplies the V and J calls and clone size; D and trimming were determined from the DNA. This sample has under 600,000 clones in its table, and 97% of those were observed once. Jointly, the top ten make up less than 0.065% of the sample.

General conclusions and limits of the study: Sampling was restricted to blood, and TCR repertoires in tissues likely differ from the TCR repertoires found in blood. Incomplete sequencing was indicated by rarefaction of sorted-subset datasets, despite the large sequencing depth. Because the study included only a small number of donors, the genetic and exposure-history diversity represented was limited. Pairwise subsampling led to the expectation that sequencing depth would affect the degree of clonotype sharing among donors. Clonotypes shared by all four sorted-subset donors showed higher generation probabilities than non-shared clonotypes. Estimated clonotype richness was generally larger for naive than for memory subsets. Sharing across a few donors was observed for around 5% of naive CD4, 3% to 4% of naive CD8, about 2.3% of memory CD4, and around 0.44% of memory CD8 clonotypes.

The donors were healthy, HIV-negative adults who had no recently reported acute infections or vaccinations. Every donor was a Caucasian adult living in Nashville, Tennessee, USA. CD4+ T cells were enriched through magnetic negative selection, after which naive cells were positively selected on CD45RA and the remaining negative fraction served as the memory subset. Blood was collected by leukapheresis, and PBMCs were isolated by Ficoll-Histopaque density gradient centrifugation and then cryopreserved in liquid nitrogen vapor phase. Purity and quantity of every magnetically sorted T cell population were checked by analytical flow cytometry. Each sorted fraction had its genomic DNA isolated and then quantified by UV absorbance on a Nanodrop 2000c.

The clonotype was recovered from a woman in her 30s in good health. The chain is encoded by TRBV7-4 joined to TRBJ2-7, and TRBD1 aligns with 9 junction nucleotides. The specimen sequenced was naive CD4+ T cells sorted from blood. In the paper's terms, the cell subset or site label means: CD45RA+ positively selected. Read as DNA, the sequence is TGTGCCAGCAGCCCTGGGACAGGGAGCTCCTACGAGCAGTACTTC. It is translated as CASSPGTGSSYEQYF.